This T cell receptor beta chain was captured in a study of tumor and adjacent non-tumor tissue in lung cancer. Study at large: On average, productive TCRbeta reads reached about 4.17 million per sample. Regarding the study as a whole: Compared with tumor, normal lung showed significantly lower TCR diversity.

A modified ARM-PCR protocol with three rounds of nested PCR amplified TCRbeta. Using its own MiXCR run on the multiplex PCR reads, TCRdb lists one record per CDR3 protein. Of about 98,000 distinct CDR3 sequences listed, approximately 80% are singletons. RNA was extracted from bulk tissue without any cell sorting. Distant lung tissue was collected more than 3 cm away from the tumor edge. This clonotype was counted a few times. What it binds is not known. One end of the junction varies from germline; a read error may be responsible. The CDR3 is made up of 16 amino acids. Germline CDR1 MGHRA, CDR2 YSYEKL. Sequencing was carried out using distant non-tumor lung tissue. V is TRBV4-1 and J is TRBJ2-7; 13 bases agree with TRBD2. The receptor was derived from a man aged 60 to 69 with small cell lung cancer. The CDR3 region has the DNA TGCGCCGGCAGCCCTGAACTAGCGGGAGGGCCCGGGAAGCAGTACTTC. Translation: CAGSPELAGGPGKQYF.